The present T cell receptor (beta chain) was sequenced within a study of blood T cell repertoires in COVID-19 (TCRdb year 2020). For the study in its entirety: The collaborator samples originated in the United States, Italy and Spain and spanned the acute and convalescent phases of COVID-19. The samples were drawn from two sources: the first 160 participants of the ongoing ImmuneRACE study, and 950 to 1,500 subjects contributed by 6 global collaborators. The repertoires were released in a freely available public database intended as a resource for research on the immune response to SARS-CoV-2. Sample metadata almost always included a de-identified subject ID, COVID-19 status, age in years and sex. Deeply sampled blood TCRbeta repertoires from subjects exposed to, actively infected with, or recovered from COVID-19 were included in the dataset. Where available, HLA class I and class II types were taken from metadata supplied by the sample provider and were not determined by assay-based typing. The material from the prospective study consisted of cDNA or gDNA derived from T cells, B-cell-depleted T cells, or PBMCs. Study-wide findings and limitations: How much clinical and demographic metadata was included differed by source and by participant, and the metadata was provided uncurated.

The CDR3 covers 13 residues, taking in both the cysteine and the phenylalanine. Only the CDR3 DNA is retained, 39 bases long and in frame from the first base. According to the germline V gene, CDR1 reads SNHLY and CDR2 reads FYNNEI. Trimming removed 4 bases from V and 4 bases from J, leaving 10 bases between the germline ends. On this clone itself: Its cognate antigen has yet to be identified. Base qualities are missing; no much larger clone stands one base away.

Participants in the prospective study were aged roughly 18 to 89 years, lived in 20 to 25 United States geographic areas, and enrolled through a virtual design. In the prospective study, cohorts were assigned on the basis of participant-reported clinical history obtained from a screening survey and a study questionnaire. ImmuneRACE Cohort 3 recovered participants were defined by two consecutive negative NP/OP PCR tests, healthcare professional clearance, or symptom resolution. Mobile phlebotomists in the prospective study collected whole blood, serum and a nasopharyngeal or oropharyngeal swab from every participant. Additional blood draws and questionnaires over an approximately two-month period could optionally be provided by prospective study participants. Prospective study blood samples were shipped either frozen or at room temperature before DNA extraction. TCRbeta CDR3 regions were amplified from genomic DNA using the immunoSEQ Assay, a bias-controlled multiplex PCR. The published analysis was carried out like this. The number of nucleated cells in each sample was estimated by amplification of reference gene primers within the assay. Sequence reads were collapsed and filtered to measure the absolute abundance of every unique TCRbeta CDR3 rearrangement. For each sample, productive Simpson clonality was calculated as the square root of Simpson's diversity index across productive rearrangements. TCRdb carries this immuneACCESS record with in-frame sequences only. Its versions omit some clonotypes, under half of them owing to an unresolved V gene in the studies checked, with the rest unexplained. The D gene and trimming were derived from the DNA, and the V and J assignments and clone size from that table. The sample profile shows roughly 270,000 clones; about 85% of them were found once. The ten largest clones represent 2.5% to 3% of the sample.

The sequenced material came from PBMCs or T cells enriched from blood (not recorded which). The chain couples TRBV2 to TRBJ1-2, with the D gene not clear enough to name. The TCR originated in a woman between 45 and 65 years old who had recovered from COVID-19. CDR3 protein: CASSASRGYGYTF. The bases are TGTGCCAGCAGTGCTTCCCGGGGCTATGGCTACACCTTC.